The 31 T cell receptor beta chains below all came from one sample that was sequenced in a study of post-analysis software for immune sequencing data. Their antigens are not known. Study conclusions and caveats: TRBV5-6, TRBV5-1 and TRBV20-1 belonged to a set of roughly five TRBV segments that were more frequent in patients than controls.

TCR beta cDNA libraries had unique molecular identifiers. MiXCR, applied by TCRdb to the PCR reads, yields one record per CDR3 protein. The data hold about 260,000 distinct CDR3 sequences, with approximately 34% observed a single time. Specimen: blood. Receptor source: a girl under 18 with multiple sclerosis.

This clonotype was seen at least ten times. J is TRBJ2-1 and V is TRBV5-6, with 11 bases lining up with TRBD1. J was trimmed by 3 bases and V by 3 bases; bases with no gene match: 2. Looked up from germline, CDR1 is SGHDT and CDR2 is YYEEEE. The CDR3 spans 15 residues. Written as DNA, the CDR3 is TGTGCCAGCAGCTGGGGGACAGGGGGCTACAATGAGCAGTTCTTC. Translation: CASSWGTGGYNEQFF.

The chain uses TRBV28 and TRBJ1-1; D is ambiguous. The germline V gene has CDR1 MDHEN and CDR2 SYDVKM. The CDR3 extends over 15 amino acids. V gave up 1 base and J gave up 1 base, with 10 bases separating them. The CDR3 loop is CASSLYGRTNTEAFF. The CDR3, as DNA: TGTGCCAGCAGTTTATACGGACGTACGAACACTGAAGCTTTCTTT.

This clonotype was detected many times. This chain links TRBV20-1 with TRBJ1-4; D remains unclear. The V end lost 5 bases, the J end lost 8 bases, and 18 bases lay between the germline ends. The germline V gene has CDR1 DFQATT and CDR2 SNEGSKA (reference sequence). This CDR3 is built from 14 residues. The CDR3 region is CSARPSRVKEKLFF. CDR3 DNA sequence: TGCAGTGCTCGGCCTTCTAGGGTGAAGGAAAAACTGTTTTTT.

This clonotype was picked up a small number of times. This chain connects TRBV12-3 or TRBV12-4 to TRBJ2-5; tentatively, D is TRBD2 (6 bases). CDR3 length: 16 amino acids. The V gene lost 6 bases and the J gene lost 1 base, with 18 bases spanning the gap. The chain's CDR3 is CASSQGSGGVQETQYF. In nucleotides, the CDR3 is TGTGCCAGCAGCCAAGGTAGCGGCGGGGTCCAAGAGACCCAGTACTTC.

This clonotype was recorded a few times. The gene calls are TRBV12-3 or TRBV12-4 and TRBJ2-2; D is perhaps TRBD1 (7 bases). V lost 4 bases and J lost 4, with 13 bases in between. The CDR3 has 15 amino acids. The CDR3 DNA reads as TGTGCCAGCAGTTCTCAGCAGGGGGGCACCGGGGAGCTGTTTTTT. Protein: CASSSQQGGTGELFF.

This clonotype was picked up many times. This chain links TRBV12-3 or TRBV12-4 with TRBJ1-2, with 7 nucleotides matching TRBD1. The CDR3 has 14 amino acids. V shed 7 bases, J shed 0 bases, and the junction held 5 bases outside the gene matches. The CDR3 here is CASISTGSNYGYTF. DNA of the CDR3: TGTGCCAGCATTTCGACAGGGTCTAACTATGGCTACACCTTC.

This clonotype has at least ten counts. The rearrangement links TRBV6-5 to TRBJ2-5; 7 bases are shared with TRBD2. CDR1 and CDR2 from the germline V gene are MNHEY and SVGAGI. This CDR3 comprises 14 residues. V shed 8 bases, J shed 5 bases, and the junction held 11 bases outside the gene matches. This CDR3 is CASSETSLGETQYF. DNA for the CDR3: TGTGCCAGCTCCGAGACTAGCCTCGGGGAGACCCAGTACTTC.

Remarks on this clonotype: A much larger clone sits a single nucleotide away, making a read error possible. The chain combines TRBV21-1 with TRBJ1-5. TRBV21-1 is an annotated pseudogene. CDR3 length equals 18 residues. DNA for the CDR3: TGTGCCAGCAGCAGTGTAAGGGGCCTCATTAAAGGCAATCAGCCCCAGCATTTT. It is translated as CASSSVRGLIKGNQPQHF.

Many counts were recorded for this clonotype. The CDR3 DNA is TGTGCCACCAGCAGCTTCCGTGGGGATACGCAGTATTTT. It codes for CATSSFRGDTQYF. V is TRBV15 and J is TRBJ2-3; D is uncertain. Trimming stripped 3 bases from V and 6 bases from J, with 10 bases between. The germline V gene has CDR1 LNHNV and CDR2 YYDKDF (reference sequence). The CDR3 covers 13 residues.

This chain uses TRBV14 with TRBJ2-1, with unresolved D. This CDR3 is 12 amino acids long. Germline CDR1 SGHDN, CDR2 FVKESK. Trimming pared 8 bases from V and 15 bases from J, leaving 20 bases between. The CDR3 spells CASSPVVSGAFF. DNA for the CDR3: TGTGCCAGCTCACCAGTTGTCTCAGGCGCGTTCTTC.

The chain links TRBV28 to TRBJ2-7, with D possibly TRBD1 on 6 matching bases. Germline V lookup: CDR1 MDHEN, CDR2 SYDVKM. Trimming cost V 4 bases and J 0 bases, with 13 bases left between them. This CDR3 spans 15 amino acids. The CDR3 reads CASSSTGESSYEQYF. In DNA, the CDR3 is TGTGCCAGCAGTTCGACAGGAGAAAGCTCCTACGAGCAGTACTTC.

This clonotype was found many times. The chain uses TRBV5-1 and TRBJ2-2; D tentatively reads TRBD1 or TRBD2 (5 bases each). The CDR3 loop spans 17 amino acids. The V gene's germline CDR1 is SGHRS and CDR2 YFSETQ. Trimming stripped 1 base from V and 3 bases from J, with 16 bases between. Here the CDR3 reads CASSLLPTGTDTGELFF. For the CDR3, the DNA is TGCGCCAGCAGCTTGCTCCCTACCGGGACGGACACCGGGGAGCTGTTTTTT.

The genes are TRBV20-1 and TRBJ2-1; possible D gene TRBD1, 5 bases. CDR3 length: 15 amino acids. Germline V gene sequence: CDR1 DFQATT, CDR2 SNEGSKA (reference sequence). Deletions cut 3 bases from V and 10 bases from J, with 22 bases between. CDR3 nucleotides: TGCAGTGCTAGCCGTCGAATGTTCAGGGATTCGGAGCAGTTCTTC. This encodes CSASRRMFRDSEQFF.

This clonotype has ten or more counts. The chain is built from TRBV3-1 and TRBJ1-5; no clear D gene. The CDR3 totals 15 residues. Trimming stripped 3 bases from V and 3 bases from J, with 12 bases between. Germline loops: CDR1 LGHDT, CDR2 YNNKEL (reference sequence). CDR3 coding DNA: TGTGCCAGCAGCCAGCTCGCGGGGATCAATCAGCCCCAGCATTTT. This codes for CASSQLAGINQPQHF.

The chain carries TRBV5-1 and TRBJ2-6, with D perhaps TRBD1 (5 bases). Trimming took off 4 bases at V and 4 bases at J, with 18 bases between the two ends. Germline V gives CDR1 SGHRS, CDR2 YFSETQ. This CDR3 region has 17 residues. The CDR3 here is CASSIRGQPSGANVLTF. Written as DNA, the CDR3 is TGCGCCAGCAGCATAAGGGGCCAGCCTTCGGGGGCCAACGTCCTGACTTTC.

This clonotype was seen more than once but under ten times. The J gene is TRBJ2-5, the V gene TRBV28, with no clear D. From germline, CDR1 is MDHEN and CDR2 SYDVKM. The CDR3 totals 14 residues. The V and J ends lost 2 bases and 1 base respectively, with 8 bases between them. The CDR3: CASSLGQIQETQYF. The CDR3 DNA follows: TGTGCCAGCAGTTTAGGGCAAATCCAAGAGACCCAGTACTTC. Full variable domain (rest looked up from reference TRBV28 and TRBJ2-5): DVKVTQSSRYLVKRTGEKVFLECVQDMDHENMFWYRQDPGLGLRLIYFSYDVKMKEKGDIPEGYSVSREKKERFSLILESASTNQTSMYLCASSLGQIQETQYFGPGTRLLVL.

Comments on this clonotype: It may be a read error: a sequence one base away is much more abundant. The V call is TRBV6-1, the J call TRBJ1-2; 10 positions agree with TRBD1. CDR1 and CDR2 from the germline V gene are MNHNS and SASEGT. The V and J ends lost 6 bases and 9 bases, in that order; junction bases with no gene match: 10. The CDR3 loop spans 14 amino acids. The CDR3 coding sequence is TGTGCCAGCAGACGACAGGGGGCAGCTGATAGCTACACCTTC. This codes for CASRRQGAADSYTF.

This clonotype was counted many times. The rearrangement links TRBV27 to TRBJ2-7, with D unclear. This CDR3 has 13 residues. V gave up 8 bases and J gave up 2 bases, with 13 bases separating them. CDR1 MNHEY and CDR2 SMNVEV come from the germline V gene (reference sequence). CDR3 in DNA: TGTGCCAGCGGCATGGTCCTTCCCTACGAGCAGTACTTC. It specifies CASGMVLPYEQYF.

This clonotype appeared a few times. This may come from a read error, since a much larger clone is one base off. The J gene is TRBJ2-1, the V gene TRBV7-2; no clear D. This CDR3 is built from 12 residues. V lost 2 bases to trimming and J lost 13 bases, with 12 bases between them. CDR1 and CDR2 from the germline V gene are SGHTA and FQGNSA. The chain's CDR3 is CASSLSQETQFF. The CDR3 nucleotides read TGTGCCAGCAGCTTAAGCCAAGAGACCCAGTTCTTC.

The V and J genes are TRBV4-2 and TRBJ2-7, with 7 bases fitting TRBD1. The J call is uncertain, as TRBJ2-5 better fits the DNA end. Looked up from germline, CDR1 is LGHNA and CDR2 is YNFKEQ. The CDR3 runs 15 residues. CDR3 amino acids: CASSQESSGGETQYF. CDR3 sequence (DNA): TGTGCCAGCAGCCAAGAGAGCTCAGGGGGAGAGACCCAGTACTTC.

In this sample, this clonotype turned up many times. The chain has TRBV19 and TRBJ2-1; D gene unclear. Germline V gene lookup returns CDR1 LNHDA and CDR2 SQIVND (reference sequence). This CDR3 is built from 10 residues. The V end lost 8 bases, the J end lost 7 bases, and 6 bases lay between the germline ends. The CDR3 nucleotides read TGTGCCAGTGGCCGAAATGAGCAGTTCTTC. Its protein product is CASGRNEQFF.

Worth noting for this clonotype: This may stem from a read error, because a much larger clone lies one nucleotide away. This chain connects TRBV20-1 to TRBJ1-2, with 10 bases that match TRBD1. Germline V CDR1 and CDR2: DFQATT, SNEGSKA (reference sequence). CDR3 length: 16 amino acids. CDR3 sequence: CGAFSRDRGTNYGYTF. In DNA, the CDR3 is TGCGGTGCCTTTAGCCGGGACAGGGGAACTAACTATGGCTACACCTTC.

The chain joins TRBV10-1 to TRBJ2-3; D uncertain. The CDR3 covers 13 residues. Trimming shortened V by 8 bases and J by 0 bases, and 9 bases separated the two germline ends. From germline, CDR1 is WNHNN and CDR2 SYGVQD (reference sequence). CDR3: CASQRRSTDTQYF. For the CDR3, the DNA is TGCGCCAGCCAGAGAAGGAGCACAGATACGCAGTATTTT.

V is TRBV27 and J is TRBJ2-1, with a tentative D call TRBD2 (7 bases). From germline, CDR1 is MNHEY and CDR2 SMNVEV (reference sequence). The V end was cut by 1 base, the J end by 2 bases, with 9 bases between. This CDR3 has 15 amino acids. CDR3 bases: TGTGCCAGCAGTTTATTGGGGGGGCCCTACAATGAGCAGTTCTTC. It encodes CASSLLGGPYNEQFF.

A note on this clonotype: With a much larger clone just one base away, this may be a read error. J is TRBJ1-2 and V is TRBV6-2 or TRBV6-3, with D possibly matching TRBD1 (5 bases). V lost 10 bases and J lost 0, with 12 bases in between. The length of the CDR3 is 13 residues. Looked up from germline, CDR1 is MNHEY and CDR2 is SVGEGT. DNA for the CDR3: TGTGCCAACAGACCGACAGCTAACTATGGCTACACCTTC. This encodes CANRPTANYGYTF.

The chain couples TRBV20-1 to TRBJ1-1, with a weak D call TRBD1 (5 bases). The germline V gene has CDR1 DFQATT and CDR2 SNEGSKA (reference sequence). The CDR3 is 15 residues long. V was shortened by 1 base and J by 6 bases, with 18 bases between the two germline ends. The CDR3: CSARGSLGRDSEAFF. CDR3 nucleotides: TGCAGTGCTAGAGGGTCACTGGGGCGGGATTCTGAAGCTTTCTTT.

As to this clonotype: This may be a read error: a much more frequent sequence differs by one nucleotide. The chain employs TRBV20-1 and TRBJ2-1; 10 nucleotides match TRBD2. V gave up 1 base and J gave up 7 bases; unmatched junction bases: 4. The CDR3 consists of 14 residues. Germline CDR1 and CDR2: DFQATT and SNEGSKA (reference sequence). CDR3 sequence (DNA): TGCAGTGCTAGAGCGCGACTAGCGGGTAATGAGCAGTTCTTC. Its protein product is CSARARLAGNEQFF.

The V call is TRBV20-1, the J call TRBJ2-7, with 11 bases fitting TRBD2. From germline, CDR1 is DFQATT and CDR2 SNEGSKA (reference sequence). Trimming took 0 bases from V and 5 from J; bases not matched to a gene: 6. The CDR3 consists of 15 residues. This CDR3 reads CSARDSGRGGHEQYF. In DNA, the CDR3 is TGCAGTGCTAGAGATAGCGGGAGGGGGGGCCACGAGCAGTACTTC.

This clonotype has only one observation. V is TRBV9 and J is TRBJ2-3; D remains ambiguous. The CDR3 runs 14 residues. Deletions cut 0 bases from V and 6 bases from J, with 11 bases between. Germline CDR1 SGDLS, CDR2 YYNGEE. CDR3 sequence: CASSVGAVLDTQYF. The CDR3 DNA sequence: TGTGCCAGCAGCGTAGGAGCCGTCTTGGATACGCAGTATTTT.

For this clonotype: This may be a read error: a much more frequent sequence differs by one nucleotide. The V and J genes are TRBV7-2 and TRBJ1-5; TRBD1 matches at 10 bases. The length of the CDR3 is 14 residues. Germline CDR1 is SGHTA and CDR2 is FQGNSA. CDR3 in amino acids: CASRMTGGGQSQHF. The CDR3, as DNA: TGTGCCAGCAGGATGACAGGGGGCGGTCAGTCCCAGCATTTT. The whole variable domain, filled in from reference TRBV7-2 and TRBJ1-5, reads GAGVSQSPSNKVTEKGKDVELRCDPISGHTALYWYRQSLGQGLEFLIYFQGNSAPDKSGLPSDRFSAERTGGSVSTLTIQRTQQEDSAVYLCASRMTGGGQSQHFGDGTRLSIL.

This clonotype was detected only a few times. A much larger clone lies one base from this, so it may be a read error. The chain couples TRBV4-1 to TRBJ1-2; D is ambiguous. This CDR3 has 13 amino acids. Germline V lookup: CDR1 MGHRA, CDR2 YSYEKL. CDR3: CTSSQDTFYGYTF. The CDR3 DNA reads TGCACCAGCAGCCAAGACACTTTCTATGGCTACACCTTC.